This TCR beta chain was found in a study of blood T cell repertoires in COVID-19. Study as a whole: Samples came from the United States, Italy and Spain, spanning acute and convalescent COVID-19. Sources were T cells, B-cell-depleted T cells, or PBMCs; the material itself was cDNA or gDNA.

Libraries were prepared by immunoSEQ multiplex PCR; TCRdb keeps only in-frame clonotypes and omits some of them. The sample has approximately 200,000 clones; about nine tenths are singletons. The sample was peripheral blood. The receptor's source is a woman in her twenties or thirties with acute or convalescent COVID-19.

The CDR3 loop reads CAWSSDRELAIQYF. The CDR3 nucleotides read TGTGCCTGGAGTTCGGACAGGGAGTTGGCCATTCAGTACTTC. The chain has TRBV30 and TRBJ2-4; 8 positions agree with TRBD1. Looked up from germline, CDR1 is GTSNPN and CDR2 is SVGIG (reference sequence). V lost 2 bases, J lost 9 bases, and 9 bases stayed unmatched. The length of the CDR3 is 14 residues.